These 22 T cell receptor beta chains came from one sample sequenced in a study of shared clonotypes between healthy human individuals. TCRdb keeps only in-frame clones here, not all; method: immunoSEQ multiplex PCR. This table holds about 2,500,000 clones, approximately 90% found once. Source material: naive CD4+ T cells sorted from blood. Subset denoted: CD45RA+ positively selected. Receptors originate from a man aged 18 to 35 in good health.

About this clone itself: The same CDR3 can be traced to other DNA sequences in this sample. The V and J genes are TRBV19 and TRBJ1-1; the D is unclear. The germline gives CDR1 LNHDA, CDR2 SQIVND (reference sequence). The CDR3 runs 14 residues. V was clipped by 1 base and J by 1 base, with 7 bases between them. CDR3 protein: CASSIGGQNTEAFF. CDR3 bases: TGTGCCAGTAGTATAGGAGGGCAGAACACTGAAGCTTTCTTT. Full variable domain (rest looked up from reference TRBV19 and TRBJ1-1): DGGITQSPKYLFRKEGQNVTLSCEQNLNHDAMYWYRQDPGQGLRLIYYSQIVNDFQKGDIAEGYSVSREKKESFPLTVTSAQKNPTAFYLCASSIGGQNTEAFFGQGTRLTVV.

This clone has only one observation. The chain links TRBV18 to TRBJ1-1; tentative D call: TRBD1 (5 bases). Germline V CDR1 and CDR2: KGHSH, LQKENI. This CDR3 region has 15 residues. V was clipped by 0 bases and J by 1 base, with 9 bases between them. CDR3 bases: TGTGCCAGCTCACCACCGCAGGGCCCGAACACTGAAGCTTTCTTT. Protein product: CASSPPQGPNTEAFF.

This clone was seen only once. The chain is built from TRBV5-6 and TRBJ2-7, with D uncertain. Trimming pared 2 bases from V and 1 base from J, leaving 10 bases between. In germline, CDR1 is SGHDT, CDR2 YYEEEE. The CDR3 covers 14 residues. The CDR3 DNA sequence: TGTGCCAGCAGCTTTTCTACCCTGTCCTACGAGCAGTACTTC. Translated, it gives CASSFSTLSYEQYF.

The chain combines TRBV2 with TRBJ1-4; the match to TRBD1 covers 7 bases. V was clipped by 3 bases and J by 5 bases; unmatched bases: 6. Germline CDR1 SNHLY, CDR2 FYNNEI. This CDR3 spans 15 amino acids. The CDR3 bases are TGTGCCAGCAGTGAGGGGGGGACAGAAAATGAAAAACTGTTTTTT. Protein: CASSEGGTENEKLFF.

The V gene is TRBV5-6, the J gene TRBJ2-3; possibly TRBD1 for D (6 bases). Germline-derived CDR1 and CDR2 are SGHDT and YYEEEE. This CDR3 is built from 13 residues. V lost 4 bases, J lost 4 bases, and 10 bases lay in between. The CDR3 DNA reads as TGTGCCAGCAGCATACAGGGCCCAGATACGCAGTATTTT. Its translation is CASSIQGPDTQYF.

This clone was found once. The chain couples TRBV6-1 to TRBJ2-3; the D call may be TRBD1 or TRBD2 (5 bases each). CDR1 is MNHNS, CDR2 SASEGT, per germline. This CDR3 has 14 amino acids. V lost 7 bases, J lost 4 bases, and 15 bases lay in between. As DNA, the CDR3 is TGTGCCAGCACTCGAGAGGGGTGGGCAGATACGCAGTATTTT. Protein sequence: CASTREGWADTQYF.

The chain joins TRBV2 to TRBJ1-3; no definite D call. The ends were cut back, 6 bases at V and 3 bases at J, with 12 bases in the middle. The CDR3 extends over 14 amino acids. Germline CDR1 and CDR2: SNHLY and FYNNEI. The CDR3 DNA reads TGTGCCAGCAGCCTAGAGCGGGATGGAAACACCATATATTTT. Translated, it gives CASSLERDGNTIYF.

CDR3 DNA: TGTGCCAGCACGACAAGAAGCTCCTACGAGCAGTACTTC. Protein sequence: CASTTRSSYEQYF. The V call is TRBV6-6, the J call TRBJ2-7, with D uncertain. The V and J ends lost 7 bases and 0 bases respectively, with 10 bases between them. Germline V gene lookup returns CDR1 MNHNY and CDR2 SVGAGI (reference sequence). The CDR3 has 13 amino acids.

With regard to this clone: Other DNA sequences from this sample encode an identical CDR3 as well. V usage is TRBV19 and J usage is TRBJ2-2; 9 positions agree with TRBD2. Per the germline V gene, CDR1 is LNHDA and CDR2 is SQIVND (reference sequence). The J segment lost 5 bases and the V segment lost 2 bases, leaving 0 bases of the junction unmatched. This CDR3 is built from 14 residues. The CDR3 coding sequence is TGTGCCAGTAGTATAACTAGCGGGACCGGGGAGCTGTTTTTT. Protein sequence: CASSITSGTGELFF.

This chain connects TRBV6-1 to TRBJ2-6; perhaps D is TRBD1 or TRBD2 (6 bases each). Per the germline V gene, CDR1 is MNHNS and CDR2 is SASEGT. Trimming stripped 3 bases from V and 1 base from J, with 16 bases between. CDR3 length: 18 residues. The CDR3 region has the DNA TGTGCCAGCAGTGAGGTCAGTAGGGGGGAATCTGGGGCCAACGTCCTGACTTTC. This encodes CASSEVSRGESGANVLTF.

Note on this clone: Different DNA sequences within this sample yield the same CDR3. The chain links TRBV5-6 to TRBJ1-2, with TRBD1 as a possible D gene (5 bases). V dropped 0 bases and J dropped 3 bases, with 9 bases sitting between them. The V gene's germline CDR1 is SGHDT and CDR2 YYEEEE. The CDR3 runs to 14 residues. The CDR3 DNA sequence: TGTGCCAGCAGCTTGGGGCAGGGATACTATGGCTACACCTTC. Translating gives CASSLGQGYYGYTF. The full variable domain, with the rest looked up from reference TRBV5-6 and TRBJ1-2, is DAGVTQSPTHLIKTRGQQVTLRCSPKSGHDTVSWYQQALGQGPQFIFQYYEEEERQRGNFPDRFSGHQFPNYSSELNVNALLLGDSALYLCASSLGQGYYGYTFGSGTRLTVV.

The V and J genes are TRBV15 and TRBJ1-1; TRBD1 is a possible D gene (5 bases). The length of the CDR3 is 10 residues. CDR1 is LNHNV, CDR2 YYDKDF, per germline (reference sequence). V was shortened by 8 bases and J by 6 bases, with 7 bases between the two germline ends. CDR3 sequence: CATPRAEAFF. In DNA form, the CDR3 reads TGTGCCACCCCCAGGGCTGAAGCTTTCTTT.

J is TRBJ1-4 and V is TRBV6-5; no reliable D call. Trimming pared 0 bases from V and 2 bases from J, leaving 7 bases between. Looked up from germline, CDR1 is MNHEY and CDR2 is SVGAGI. The CDR3 covers 15 residues. CDR3 protein: CASSYSWQTNEKLFF. The CDR3 nucleotides read TGTGCCAGCAGTTACTCGTGGCAGACTAATGAAAAACTGTTTTTT.

The rearrangement links TRBV2 to TRBJ1-1; 7 nucleotides line up with TRBD1. With V trimmed by 6 bases and J by 1 base, 8 bases remained unmatched. Germline V gives CDR1 SNHLY, CDR2 FYNNEI. The CDR3 runs to 15 residues. The CDR3: CASRETGTANTEAFF. In DNA form, the CDR3 reads TGTGCCAGCAGGGAAACCGGGACAGCGAACACTGAAGCTTTCTTT.

In regard to this clone: Other DNA sequences in the same sample also yield this CDR3. This rearrangement joins TRBV10-3 to TRBJ2-7; D might be TRBD2 (5 bases). The ends were cut back, 2 bases at V and 0 bases at J, with 8 bases in the middle. CDR1 and CDR2 (germline): ENHRY, SYGVKD. CDR3 size: 14 residues. This CDR3 is CAISEGESSYEQYF. CDR3 nucleotides: TGTGCCATCAGTGAGGGGGAGAGCTCCTACGAGCAGTACTTC.

CDR3 residues: CASTEGGSYGYTF. The CDR3 nucleotides are TGTGCCAGCACTGAGGGCGGGTCTTATGGCTACACCTTC. The genes are TRBV2 and TRBJ1-2; unclear D gene. In germline, CDR1 is SNHLY, CDR2 FYNNEI. This CDR3 has 13 residues. V lost 7 bases and J lost 5, with 14 bases in between.

This chain's CDR3 is CASSSWTWGNTEAFF. The CDR3 DNA reads as TGTGCCAGCAGCTCCTGGACTTGGGGGAACACTGAAGCTTTCTTT. The chain couples TRBV11-2 to TRBJ1-1; D call uncertain. The CDR3 is 15 residues long. Germline values: CDR1 SGHAT, CDR2 FQNNGV. Trimming took 4 bases from V and 1 from J, leaving 13 bases between them.

The gene calls are TRBV19 and TRBJ1-2; D ambiguous. Germline V gene data show CDR1 as LNHDA and CDR2 as SQIVND (reference sequence). This CDR3 has 15 amino acids. Trimming pared 0 bases from V and 1 base from J, leaving 9 bases between. CDR3 nucleotide sequence: TGTGCCAGTAGTATAGAGCAAGGATTTAACTATGGCTACACCTTC. Protein: CASSIEQGFNYGYTF.

Regarding this clone: The identical CDR3 is also encoded by other nucleotide sequences in the sample. The chain couples TRBV7-2 to TRBJ2-7, with TRBD1 identical over 9 bases. Germline V gene data show CDR1 as SGHTA and CDR2 as FQGNSA. After removal of 4 bases from V and 4 bases from J, the junction contained 5 bases not matched to a gene. This CDR3 comprises 14 residues. DNA of the CDR3: TGTGCCAGCAGCTCCGGGACAGGGCCATACGAGCAGTACTTC. This codes for CASSSGTGPYEQYF.

As for this clone: The junction departs from the called germline gene at one end, perhaps through a read error. This CDR3 is CASSLGQGVADF. DNA for the CDR3: TGTGCCAGCAGCTTGGGACAGGGGGTGGCTGACTTC. The chain is built from TRBV5-4 and TRBJ2-7; the match to TRBD1 covers 9 bases. This CDR3 region has 12 residues. The germline V gene encodes CDR1 SGHNT and CDR2 YYREEE (reference sequence).

The chain is built from TRBV10-3 and TRBJ2-2; D possibly corresponds to TRBD2 (5 bases). V lost 0 bases and J lost 1, with 12 bases in between. This CDR3 is built from 17 residues. Germline values: CDR1 ENHRY, CDR2 SYGVKD. This CDR3 reads CAISESKLEGNTGELFF. The CDR3, as DNA: TGTGCCATCAGTGAGTCGAAACTAGAGGGGAACACCGGGGAGCTGTTTTTT.

This chain links TRBV7-9 with TRBJ2-3; possible D gene TRBD1, 6 bases. Trimming shortened V by 3 bases and J by 1 base, and 20 bases separated the two germline ends. This CDR3 has 18 amino acids. Germline assignment: CDR1 SEHNR and CDR2 FQNEAQ (reference sequence). CDR3 DNA: TGTGCCAGCAGCTTCCTGGGGGCGGCCATTCTTCGCACAGATACGCAGTATTTT. As protein: CASSFLGAAILRTDTQYF.